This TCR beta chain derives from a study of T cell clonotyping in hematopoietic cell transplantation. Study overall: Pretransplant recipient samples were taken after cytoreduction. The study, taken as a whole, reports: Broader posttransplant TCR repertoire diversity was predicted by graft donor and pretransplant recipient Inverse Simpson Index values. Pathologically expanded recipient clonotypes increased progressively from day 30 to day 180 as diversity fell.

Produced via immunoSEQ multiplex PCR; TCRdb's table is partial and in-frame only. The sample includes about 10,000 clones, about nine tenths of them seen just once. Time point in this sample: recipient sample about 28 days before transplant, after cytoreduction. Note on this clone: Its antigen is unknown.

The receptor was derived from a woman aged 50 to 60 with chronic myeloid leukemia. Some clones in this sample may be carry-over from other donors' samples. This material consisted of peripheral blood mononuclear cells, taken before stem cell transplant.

CDR3 residues: CATSRSQRDNTDTQYF. DNA for the CDR3: TGTGCCACCAGCAGATCTCAGCGGGACAACACAGATACGCAGTATTTT. The chain combines TRBV15 with TRBJ2-3; D possibly corresponds to TRBD2 (7 bases). The CDR3 runs to 16 residues. V was shortened by 2 bases and J by 2 bases, with 14 bases between the two germline ends. In germline, CDR1 is LNHNV, CDR2 YYDKDF (reference sequence).